These T cell receptor beta chains were read from a single sample in a study of cytomegalovirus exposure and HLA in healthy donors. Measured with immunoSEQ multiplex PCR; TCRdb has only the in-frame clones, and not every one. The sample yields about 160,000 clones, 75% to 85% seen once. Material for sequencing was PBMCs. These receptor sequences come from a woman aged 18 to 35 in good health and CMV-seronegative. CDR3s include the opening cysteine and the closing phenylalanine or tryptophan. A D gene is named only where the DNA matches it firmly. Clone size, where shown, is once, few, many, or a class for clones that have expanded.

clone_size	d_call	v_call	j_call	cdr3_nt	cdr3_aa
NA	NA	TRBV4-1	TRBJ2-3	TGCGCCAGCAGCGATACAGGAAAGACAGATACGCAGTATTTT	CASSDTGKTDTQYF
NA	NA	TRBV4-1	TRBJ2-1	TGCGCCAGCAGCCAAGATCCGGCGGGATCCTACAATGAGCAGTTCTTC	CASSQDPAGSYNEQFF
few	TRBD2	TRBV13	TRBJ2-1	TGTGCCAGCAGCTTAATAGCGGGGGACGAGGTCAATGAGCAGTTCTTC	CASSLIAGDEVNEQFF
NA	TRBD2	TRBV5-1	TRBJ2-1	TGCGCCAGCAGCTGGACTAGCGGGGGTACGAATGAGCAGTTCTTC	CASSWTSGGTNEQFF
once	NA	TRBV9	TRBJ1-1	TGTGCCAGCAGCGTAGCTGCGGGGAGAACTGAAGCTTTCTTT	CASSVAAGRTEAFF
few	TRBD1	TRBV4-1	TRBJ2-1	TGCGCCAGCAGCCAACTGAAAGGGACAGGCGGCCACAATGAGCAGTTCTTC	CASSQLKGTGGHNEQFF
NA	NA	TRBV9	TRBJ2-1	TGTGCCAGCAGGTCCGTAGCGGATCACAATGAGCAGTTCTTC	CASRSVADHNEQFF
NA	TRBD2	TRBV5-1	TRBJ2-3	TGCGCCAGCAGCTTGATCAGCGGGAGTAGAGATACGCAGTATTTT	CASSLISGSRDTQYF
NA	NA	TRBV5-4	TRBJ1-6	TGTGCCAGCAGCCCGGCTGCAGGGCAAAATTCACCCCTCCACTTT	CASSPAAGQNSPLHF
NA	NA	TRBV6-5	TRBJ1-4	TGTGCCAGCAGTTACTTCGGGGTCACTGAAAAACTGTTTTTT	CASSYFGVTEKLFF
NA	NA	TRBV5-5	TRBJ1-2	TGTGCCAGCAGCCTACAGACAGGCAACTATGGCTACACCTTC	CASSLQTGNYGYTF
few	TRBD2	TRBV28	TRBJ2-7	TGTGCCAGCACGATCGGGGGGATTGGGAGCTCCTACGAGCAGTACTTC	CASTIGGIGSSYEQYF
NA	TRBD2	TRBV2	TRBJ2-3	TGTGCCAGCGCGGGGGGAGGGAGTTTGACAGATACGCAGTATTTT	CASAGGGSLTDTQYF
NA	NA	TRBV27	TRBJ1-5	TGTGCCAGCAGTTTGCTCCCAGGAATACCTGATCAGCCCCAGCATTTT	CASSLLPGIPDQPQHF
NA	TRBD1	TRBV11-1	TRBJ2-6	TGTGCCAGCAGAGAGACAGGGAGTTTTGGGGCCAACGTCCTGACTTTC	CASRETGSFGANVLTF
NA	TRBD2	TRBV28	TRBJ2-3	TGTGCCAGCAGCCTTTACGGACTAGCAGTTTTGGTCACAGATACGCAGTATTTT	CASSLYGLAVLVTDTQYF
once	TRBD1	TRBV7-9	TRBJ2-7	TGTGCCAGCAGTTCCGGGACAGGGGGTGGGGAGCAGTACTTC	CASSSGTGGGEQYF
once	NA	TRBV11-3	TRBJ2-1	TGTGCCAGCAGCTTAGCGAGAGGGGGTGAGCAGTTCTTC	CASSLARGGEQFF
NA	NA	TRBV15	TRBJ2-7	TGTGCCACCAGCATGGGACTGACTAAGTACGAGCAGTACTTC	CATSMGLTKYEQYF
NA	NA	TRBV15	TRBJ2-7	TGTGCCACCAGCAAGTCTGGGCACGAGCAGTACTTC	CATSKSGHEQYF
NA	TRBD2	TRBV28	TRBJ2-7	TGTGCCAGCAGTCTCGGGACTAGCGGTGTTAACGAGCAGTACTTC	CASSLGTSGVNEQYF
once	NA	TRBV4-1	TRBJ1-5	TGCGCCAGCAGCCAAGAACGGAGTTATCAGCCCCAGCATTTT	CASSQERSYQPQHF
NA	NA	TRBV5-5	TRBJ2-5	TGTGCCAGCGAGGGTCGGGAGACTCAAGAGACCCAGTACTTC	CASEGRETQETQYF
once	TRBD2	TRBV5-6	TRBJ2-5	TGTGCCAGCAGCTTGGAAGCTAGCGGGCCCGACCAAGAGACCCAGTACTTC	CASSLEASGPDQETQYF
few	TRBD2	TRBV6-1	TRBJ2-1	TGTGCCAGCAGACCTAGCGGGGGGCCGGGGAATGAGCAGTTCTTC	CASRPSGGPGNEQFF
NA	NA	TRBV2	TRBJ2-5	TGTGCCAGCAGTGTCAGATGGGAGACCCAGTACTTC	CASSVRWETQYF
NA	TRBD1	TRBV5-5	TRBJ2-1	TGTGCCAGCAGCTTTGGACAGGGGGCGGTTTCCTACAATGAGCAGTTCTTC	CASSFGQGAVSYNEQFF
NA	NA	TRBV14	TRBJ2-7	TGTGCCAGCAGCCAAGATTCCCCCCGCGCCTACGAGCAGTACTTC	CASSQDSPRAYEQYF
NA	NA	TRBV7-9	TRBJ2-3	TGTGCCAGCAGCTTACGGGGTCAGGGGTCCAGCACAGATACGCAGTATTTT	CASSLRGQGSSTDTQYF
NA	NA	TRBV7-2	TRBJ2-7	TGTGCCAGCACCGTTAGCCGGGTTACCTCCTACGAGCAGTACTTC	CASTVSRVTSYEQYF
NA	NA	TRBV19	TRBJ2-5	TGTGCCAGTAGTCTGACCCAGGGGAAGACCCAGTACTTC	CASSLTQGKTQYF
NA	TRBD2	TRBV7-2	TRBJ2-7	TGTGCCAGCAGCTCCTATAGCGGGATAGCCTACGAGCAGTACTTC	CASSSYSGIAYEQYF
NA	NA	TRBV5-1	TRBJ2-7	TGCGCCAGCAGCTTGGGAGGGCTTTCCTACGAGCAGTACTTC	CASSLGGLSYEQYF
NA	TRBD1	TRBV6-5	TRBJ1-2	TGTGCCAGCAGGACCATGACAGGGGTCTATGGCTACACCTTC	CASRTMTGVYGYTF
once	NA	TRBV5-4	TRBJ2-7	TGTGCCAGCAGCCCGCCCCCAGGGGGGCATCACTACGAGCAGTACTTC	CASSPPPGGHHYEQYF
NA	NA	TRBV29-1	TRBJ2-1	TGCAGCGTTGACAGGGGTCAGGTCAATGAGCAGTTCTTC	CSVDRGQVNEQFF
NA	TRBD2	TRBV11-3	TRBJ2-2	TGTGCCAGCAGCTCCCGACTAGCGGCGAACACCGGGGAGCTGTTTTTT	CASSSRLAANTGELFF
NA	TRBD2	TRBV28	TRBJ2-1	TGTGCCAGCAGTTTATCAAGAACTAGCGGGGTAACCGGTGAGCAGTTCTTC	CASSLSRTSGVTGEQFF
NA	NA	TRBV9	TRBJ2-5	TGTGCCAGCAGCCTAACGTGGGAGGAAGAGACCCAGTACTTC	CASSLTWEEETQYF
NA	NA	TRBV5-1	TRBJ1-2	TGCGCCAGCAGCCAGGAAACACGTGGGGGCAGTGGCTACACCTTC	CASSQETRGGSGYTF
once	NA	TRBV5-1	TRBJ2-2	TGCGCCAGCAGCTTGGGACTAGCGAACACCGGGGAGCTGTTTTTT	CASSLGLANTGELFF
NA	TRBD1	TRBV11-1	TRBJ2-7	TGTGCCAGCACCCCGATAAGAACAGGGGGTAGCTCCTACGAGCAGTACTTC	CASTPIRTGGSSYEQYF
NA	TRBD1	TRBV6-1	TRBJ2-5	TGTGCCAGCAGTGAGGGACAGGTCGGAGAGACCCAGTACTTC	CASSEGQVGETQYF
NA	NA	TRBV28	TRBJ2-7	TGTGCCAGCAGGCCAACCCTAGGGGGAGGGCCCGAGCAGTACTTC	CASRPTLGGGPEQYF
NA	NA	TRBV5-4	TRBJ2-7	TGTGCCAGCAGCTTGCGGGAAGGTATCTCCTACGAGCAGTACTTC	CASSLREGISYEQYF
NA	TRBD1	TRBV9	TRBJ1-2	TGTGCCAGCAGCGCACAGGGGAACTATGGCTACACCTTC	CASSAQGNYGYTF
NA	TRBD1	TRBV5-1	TRBJ2-3	TGCGCCAGCAGCTGGGGACAGGGTAGGGCAGATACGCAGTATTTT	CASSWGQGRADTQYF